One sample yielded the 26 T cell receptor beta chains listed below, sequenced in a study of blood T cell repertoires in COVID-19. Libraries were prepared by immunoSEQ multiplex PCR; TCRdb keeps only in-frame clonotypes and omits some of them. The sample holds approximately 400,000 clones; 89% are singletons and the top ten take 1.2%. The sequencing input was peripheral blood. These receptors came from a man aged 40-55 years with acute or convalescent COVID-19.

The chain employs TRBV6-5 and TRBJ1-5, with D unresolved. The germline gives CDR1 MNHEY, CDR2 SVGAGI. The CDR3 extends over 13 amino acids. With 5 bases removed from V and 0 bases from J, the gap between germline ends came to 5 bases. Here the CDR3 DNA reads TGTGCCAGCAGTCCAGGTAGCAATCAGCCCCAGCATTTT. Translating it yields CASSPGSNQPQHF.

The gene calls are TRBV4-2 and TRBJ2-7; D uncertain. The V gene's germline CDR1 is LGHNA and CDR2 YNFKEQ. Between the trimmed V and J ends, which lost 0 bases and 2 bases, there was a span of 11 bases. This CDR3 comprises 15 residues. The CDR3 is CASSQEPLSTYEQYF. In DNA form, the CDR3 reads TGTGCCAGCAGCCAAGAGCCACTATCAACCTACGAGCAGTACTTC.

The chain recombines TRBV20-1 with TRBJ2-5; 8 nucleotides align to TRBD1. This CDR3 spans 11 amino acids. The ends lost 7 bases at V and 4 bases at J; junction bases unmatched: 2. Germline assignment: CDR1 DFQATT and CDR2 SNEGSKA (reference sequence). The CDR3 sequence is CSGTGRETQYF. CDR3 coding DNA: TGCAGTGGGACAGGGAGAGAGACCCAGTACTTC.

The chain recombines TRBV7-9 with TRBJ1-2, with 8 positions matching TRBD1. CDR1 and CDR2 (germline): SEHNR, FQNEAQ (reference sequence). Unmatched junction bases numbered 5, after V lost 3 bases and J lost 8 bases. The CDR3 has 13 residues. CDR3 sequence reads: CASSLDREQGYTF. CDR3 in DNA: TGTGCCAGCAGCTTGGACAGGGAGCAAGGCTACACCTTC.

This clone was recorded only once. The rearrangement links TRBV14 to TRBJ1-6, with 8 bases matching TRBD1. This CDR3 contains 17 residues. The germline gives CDR1 SGHDN, CDR2 FVKESK. Trimming took 0 bases from V and 2 from J; bases not matched to a gene: 3. The CDR3 sequence is CASSQDWGQAYNSPLHF. The CDR3 region has the DNA TGTGCCAGCAGCCAAGATTGGGGACAGGCCTATAATTCACCCCTCCACTTT. Using reference TRBV14 and TRBJ1-6 for the parts outside the CDR3, the full variable domain is EAGVTQFPSHSVIEKGQTVTLRCDPISGHDNLYWYRRVMGKEIKFLLHFVKESKQDESGMPNNRFLAERTGGTYSTLKVQPAELEDSGVYFCASSQDWGQAYNSPLHFGNGTRLTVT.

The chain couples TRBV6-2 or TRBV6-3 to TRBJ1-1, with D maybe TRBD1 (5 bases). The germline V and J ends were trimmed by 2 bases and 4 bases, with 8 bases remaining between them. There are 13 residues in the CDR3. Per the germline V gene, CDR1 is MNHEY and CDR2 is SVGEGT. In nucleotides, the CDR3 is TGTGCCAGCAGTTACGGGGGGGTCACTGAAGCTTTCTTT. Protein product: CASSYGGVTEAFF.

This clone was recorded a few times. The chain joins TRBV2 to TRBJ1-1; maybe TRBD1 (5 bases). Germline V gives CDR1 SNHLY, CDR2 FYNNEI. CDR3 length: 13 amino acids. V lost 8 bases and J 0 bases, leaving 10 bases between the germline ends. CDR3 region: CASRRDVNTEAFF. DNA for the CDR3: TGTGCCAGCCGCAGGGATGTGAACACTGAAGCTTTCTTT.

The chain links TRBV29-1 to TRBJ2-7; 9 bases line up with TRBD2. The CDR3 loop spans 13 amino acids. Germline V CDR1 and CDR2: SQVTM, ANQGSEA. The V gene end was trimmed by 2 bases and the J gene end by 5 bases; junction bases not matched to a gene: 4. For the CDR3, the DNA is TGCAGCGTTGAACTAGCGGGAACGGACGAGCAGTACTTC. As protein: CSVELAGTDEQYF.

This clone was recorded a few times. The V and J genes are TRBV7-2 and TRBJ1-2, with D tentatively TRBD1 (5 bases). Between the trimmed V and J ends, which lost 4 bases and 3 bases, there was a span of 15 bases. CDR3 length: 15 amino acids. CDR1 is SGHTA and CDR2 is FQGNSA in the germline V gene. In DNA form, the CDR3 reads TGTGCCAGCAGCTCTTTGGGGTTGGGGCACTATGGCTACACCTTC. This codes for CASSSLGLGHYGYTF.

The chain combines TRBV6-5 with TRBJ2-7; 8 bases align to TRBD2. The CDR3 sequence is 15 residues long. Germline V CDR1 and CDR2: MNHEY, SVGAGI. V lost 6 bases to trimming and J lost 3 bases; unmatched junction nucleotides: 10. This chain's CDR3 is CASSRERGQHYEQYF. CDR3 coding DNA: TGTGCCAGCAGCCGCGAGCGGGGGCAACACTACGAGCAGTACTTC.

V usage is TRBV19 and J usage is TRBJ1-1; possible D gene TRBD1, 5 bases. V was pared by 8 bases and J by 1 base, with 14 bases between. This CDR3 spans 14 amino acids. CDR1 LNHDA and CDR2 SQIVND come from the germline V gene (reference sequence). The CDR3 coding sequence is TGTGCCAGTTGTTATGACAGATGGAACACTGAAGCTTTCTTT. Its protein product is CASCYDRWNTEAFF.

The rearrangement joins TRBV7-9 to TRBJ2-4, with 9 nucleotides matching TRBD1. This CDR3 contains 15 residues. V lost 6 bases and J lost 5; bases outside the gene matches: 8. CDR1 SEHNR and CDR2 FQNEAQ come from the germline V gene (reference sequence). CDR3 in amino acids: CASRPFDRGENIQYF. DNA of the CDR3: TGTGCCAGCAGACCATTCGACAGGGGGGAAAACATTCAGTACTTC.

The chain links TRBV6-1 to TRBJ1-1, with D perhaps TRBD1 (6 bases). Germline assignment: CDR1 MNHNS and CDR2 SASEGT. The V end was cut by 4 bases, the J end by 1 base, with 16 bases between. This CDR3 is 16 amino acids long. CDR3 in DNA: TGTGCCAGCAGTGCGTCTCCGGGACATGAGAACACTGAAGCTTTCTTT. Translated: CASSASPGHENTEAFF.

This clone appeared a single time. This chain connects TRBV15 to TRBJ2-5; no definite D call. This CDR3 comprises 15 residues. Trimming removed 4 bases from V and 4 bases from J, with 16 bases in between. CDR1 LNHNV and CDR2 YYDKDF come from the germline V gene (reference sequence). The CDR3 loop reads CATSKAPTVRETQYF. The CDR3 bases are TGTGCCACCAGCAAAGCGCCAACGGTTCGAGAGACCCAGTACTTC.

This chain uses TRBV27 with TRBJ2-1; TRBD2 matches 8 bases. The CDR3 contains 16 residues. The germline V gene encodes CDR1 MNHEY and CDR2 SMNVEV (reference sequence). Trimming at V came to 7 bases and at J to 6 bases, leaving 14 bases not matched to a gene. CDR3 nucleotides: TGTGCCAGCACAGATAGCGGGACTCGTAGGACCAATGAGCAGTTCTTC. Amino acid sequence: CASTDSGTRRTNEQFF.

There are a few counts of this clone. V is TRBV29-1 and J is TRBJ2-2; perhaps TRBD1 as D (6 bases). The CDR3 length is 18 residues. In germline, CDR1 is SQVTM, CDR2 ANQGSEA. Trimming left V 8 bases short and J 0 bases short, with 25 bases between. The DNA of the CDR3 is TGCAGCCCCTTGGGACATAGCAAGATTTTCGCGAACACCGGGGAGCTGTTTTTT. It encodes CSPLGHSKIFANTGELFF.

The chain carries TRBV11-1 and TRBJ1-5; D remains unclear. Germline CDR1 and CDR2: SGHAT and FQDESV (reference sequence). With 0 bases removed from V and 0 bases from J, the gap between germline ends came to 12 bases. This CDR3 has 17 residues. CDR3 DNA sequence: TGTGCCAGCAGCTTAGCAACAGAATTAGATAGCAATCAGCCCCAGCATTTT. Amino acid sequence: CASSLATELDSNQPQHF.

This rearrangement joins TRBV28 to TRBJ1-6, with 7 nucleotides matching TRBD1. V was pared by 5 bases and J by 2 bases, with 9 bases of the junction left unmatched. CDR1 and CDR2 (germline): MDHEN, SYDVKM. The CDR3 is 17 amino acids. The CDR3 DNA is TGTGCCAGCAGTACGGACAGGACATCGGCCTATAATTCACCCCTCCACTTT. Translated, it gives CASSTDRTSAYNSPLHF.

The chain links TRBV29-1 to TRBJ2-3, with TRBD1 identical over 7 bases. The CDR3 is 14 residues long. Losses at the gene ends were 6 bases for V and 0 bases for J; bases not matched to a gene: 6. Germline CDR1 SQVTM, CDR2 ANQGSEA. CDR3 residues: CSVGTDSSTDTQYF. CDR3 nucleotide sequence: TGCAGCGTCGGGACAGATTCTAGCACAGATACGCAGTATTTT.

This CDR3 is CASSLPGQFAEAFF. CDR3 DNA: TGTGCCAGCAGCCTCCCCGGACAGTTTGCTGAAGCTTTCTTT. The chain combines TRBV14 with TRBJ1-1; maybe TRBD1 (6 bases). In germline, CDR1 is SGHDN, CDR2 FVKESK. This CDR3 region has 14 residues. Between the trimmed V and J ends, which lost 4 bases and 6 bases, there was a span of 15 bases.

The chain is built from TRBV11-1 and TRBJ2-7, with D perhaps matching TRBD2 (5 bases). V dropped 6 bases and J dropped 5 bases, with 17 bases sitting between them. Germline V gene data show CDR1 as SGHAT and CDR2 as FQDESV (reference sequence). CDR3 length: 14 residues. Written as DNA, the CDR3 is TGTGCCAGCAGGGGAGCCGAAAGGTCCAACGAGCAGTACTTC. It is translated as CASRGAERSNEQYF.

CDR3: CASSYHRVNGYTF. In DNA form, the CDR3 reads TGTGCCAGCAGTTACCACAGGGTGAATGGCTACACCTTC. V gene TRBV6-5 combines with J gene TRBJ1-2, with a weak D call TRBD1 (6 bases). The CDR3 covers 13 residues. V was trimmed by 2 bases and J by 6 bases, leaving 10 bases between them. Looked up from germline, CDR1 is MNHEY and CDR2 is SVGAGI.

The gene calls are TRBV9 and TRBJ1-3; no clear D. The germline CDR1 and CDR2 sequences are SGDLS and YYNGEE. Trimming removed 0 bases at V and 8 bases at J, with 12 bases between. The CDR3 is made up of 14 amino acids. The CDR3 sequence: CASSVGRGTDTIYF. CDR3 nucleotides: TGTGCCAGCAGCGTAGGACGGGGTACGGACACCATATATTTT.

This chain links TRBV30 with TRBJ1-5; TRBD1 agrees at 7 bases. V dropped 0 bases and J dropped 1; count of bases not matched to a gene: 3. Germline lookup yields CDR1 GTSNPN and CDR2 SVGIG (reference sequence). The CDR3 runs to 15 residues. CDR3 region: CAWSVLTGSNQPQHF. CDR3 DNA: TGTGCCTGGAGTGTATTGACAGGGAGCAATCAGCCCCAGCATTTT. Complete variable domain (other parts from reference TRBV30 and TRBJ1-5): SQTIHQWPATLVQPVGSPLSLECTVEGTSNPNLYWYRQAAGRGLQLLFYSVGIGQISSEVPQNLSASRPQDRQFILSSKKLLLSDSGFYLCAWSVLTGSNQPQHFGDGTRLSIL.

This clone was counted once. The chain is built from TRBV3-1 (or the pseudogene TRBV3-2) and TRBJ2-7; D gene uncertain. The CDR3 loop spans 12 amino acids. The V and J ends lost 0 bases and 7 bases respectively, with 7 bases between them. Per germline, CDR1 LGHDT and CDR2 YNNKEL (reference sequence). The chain's CDR3 is CASSQDRWEQYF. CDR3 DNA sequence: TGTGCCAGCAGCCAAGACCGGTGGGAGCAGTACTTC.

The rearrangement joins TRBV5-4 to TRBJ1-2, with 7 nucleotides matching TRBD1. Germline-derived CDR1 and CDR2 are SGHNT and YYREEE (reference sequence). The junction had 8 bases not matched to a gene; V was cut back by 3 bases and J by 3 bases. This CDR3 has 15 residues. CDR3 residues: CASSWGPGGYYGYTF. In DNA form, the CDR3 reads TGTGCCAGCAGCTGGGGGCCAGGGGGTTACTATGGCTACACCTTC. Variable domain in full (rest from reference TRBV5-4 and TRBJ1-2): ETGVTQSPTHLIKTRGQQVTLRCSSQSGHNTVSWYQQALGQGPQFIFQYYREEENGRGNFPPRFSGLQFPNYSSELNVNALELDDSALYLCASSWGPGGYYGYTFGSGTRLTVV.